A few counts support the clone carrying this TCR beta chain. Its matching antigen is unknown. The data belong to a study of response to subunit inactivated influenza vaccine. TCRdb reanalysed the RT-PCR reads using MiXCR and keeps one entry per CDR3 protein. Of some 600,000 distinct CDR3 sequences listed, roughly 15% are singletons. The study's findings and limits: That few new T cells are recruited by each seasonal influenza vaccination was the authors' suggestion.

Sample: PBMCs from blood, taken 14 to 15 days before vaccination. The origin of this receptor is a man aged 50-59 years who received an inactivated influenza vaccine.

The CDR3 bases are TGTGCCAGCAGCCTCGAAAACATTCAGTACTTC. This codes for CASSLENIQYF. The genes are TRBV3-1 and TRBJ2-4; the D is unclear. The CDR3 consists of 11 residues. V was pared by 4 bases and J by 5 bases, with 3 bases between. The germline V gene has CDR1 LGHDT and CDR2 YNNKEL (reference sequence).